The 25 T cell receptor beta chains below all came from one sample that was sequenced in a study of PD-1 blockade in classical Hodgkin lymphoma. Sample time point: cycle 4 day 1 (C4D1), after 6 weeks of nivolumab. All the patients suffered relapse after autologous stem cell transplantation, and brentuximab vedotin exposure differed. Clones were sequenced by immunoSEQ multiplex PCR, and TCRdb holds only the in-frame ones, with some missing. The sample gives more than 40,000 clones, approximately 70% of which show up once; under 3% is in the top ten. Source: peripheral blood mononuclear cells (PBMCs), taken before the fourth cycle of nivolumab. These TCRs come from a human donor with classical Hodgkin lymphoma.

V usage is TRBV9 and J usage is TRBJ2-6; D ambiguous. The CDR3 has 17 residues. Per germline, CDR1 SGDLS and CDR2 YYNGEE. The V end was cut by 6 bases, the J end by 5 bases, with 21 bases between. The CDR3 bases are TGTGCCAGCACCAAGGAGCTCAAACAAAGTCGGGCCAACGTCCTGACTTTC. As protein: CASTKELKQSRANVLTF.

V usage is TRBV29-1 and J usage is TRBJ2-1, with 12 bases matching TRBD1. Per the germline V gene, CDR1 is SQVTM and CDR2 is ANQGSEA. The trim removed 7 bases at V and 6 bases at J, leaving 1 base unmatched. The CDR3 extends over 12 amino acids. CDR3 in DNA: TGCAGCGGGGACAGGGGGCCCAATGAGCAGTTCTTC. Protein sequence: CSGDRGPNEQFF.

This chain links TRBV30 with TRBJ2-2, with D unresolved. This CDR3 is 13 amino acids long. Per the germline V gene, CDR1 is GTSNPN and CDR2 is SVGIG (reference sequence). Trimming cost V 3 bases and J 10 bases, with 15 bases left between them. CDR3 amino acids: CAWSVRPSLELFF. In DNA form, the CDR3 reads TGTGCCTGGAGCGTCCGGCCCTCCTTGGAGCTGTTTTTT.

This chain joins TRBV6-5 and TRBJ2-1; weak D call: TRBD1 (6 bases). In germline, CDR1 is MNHEY, CDR2 SVGAGI. The V gene lost 6 bases and the J gene lost 0 bases, with 12 bases spanning the gap. The CDR3 contains 15 residues. DNA of the CDR3: TGTGCCAGCAGGTACAGGGAAAGCTCCTACAATGAGCAGTTCTTC. This encodes CASRYRESSYNEQFF.

The chain links TRBV5-1 to TRBJ2-2; TRBD1 matches at 9 bases. CDR3 length: 16 amino acids. Germline values: CDR1 SGHRS, CDR2 YFSETQ. The V gene end was trimmed by 3 bases and the J gene end by 6 bases; junction bases not matched to a gene: 9. The CDR3 DNA is TGCGCCAGCAGCTCCCCGGACAGGGGTCTATCCGGGGAGCTGTTTTTT. Amino acids: CASSSPDRGLSGELFF.

The rearrangement links TRBV5-1 to TRBJ2-5, with TRBD1 identical over 7 bases. J lost 3 bases, V lost 4 bases, and 3 bases had no gene match. Germline-derived CDR1 and CDR2 are SGHRS and YFSETQ. This CDR3 region has 13 residues. CDR3 in amino acids: CASSAGTEETQYF. CDR3 nucleotides: TGCGCCAGCAGCGCTGGGACAGAAGAGACCCAGTACTTC.

By its share, this clone is medium-sized. V gene TRBV2 combines with J gene TRBJ2-5; TRBD1 might be the D (6 bases). V was shortened by 3 bases and J by 4 bases, with 9 bases between the two germline ends. There are 13 residues in the CDR3. Per the germline V gene, CDR1 is SNHLY and CDR2 is FYNNEI. As DNA, the CDR3 is TGTGCCAGCAGTGACAGGGGAGTAGAGACCCAGTACTTC. As protein: CASSDRGVETQYF.

This clone is classed as medium-sized. This rearrangement joins TRBV7-8 to TRBJ2-7; maybe TRBD2 (6 bases). Trimming took 5 bases from V and 3 from J, leaving 11 bases between them. From germline, CDR1 is SGHVS and CDR2 FQNEAQ. This CDR3 is built from 13 residues. The CDR3: CASSAGTLYEQYF. CDR3 nucleotide sequence: TGTGCCAGCAGCGCGGGGACTCTCTACGAGCAGTACTTC.

The chain employs TRBV11-2 and TRBJ2-5; TRBD1 might be the D (6 bases). The CDR3 is 15 residues long. Trimming removed 1 base from V and 2 bases from J, with 11 bases in between. Germline lookup yields CDR1 SGHAT and CDR2 FQNNGV. This CDR3 is CASSLGGTSQETQYF. The CDR3 DNA reads as TGTGCCAGCAGCTTAGGAGGGACATCACAAGAGACCCAGTACTTC.

Relative to its sample, this clone is large (0.1 to 1%). The chain joins TRBV2 to TRBJ1-1; 7 nucleotides match TRBD1. J gave up 3 bases and V 1 base, and 5 bases lay outside the gene matches. Germline CDR1 and CDR2: SNHLY and FYNNEI. This CDR3 has 15 amino acids. This CDR3 reads CASSEGAGGYTEAFF. The CDR3, as DNA: TGTGCCAGCAGTGAAGGGGCAGGGGGGTACACTGAAGCTTTCTTT.

This clone occurred a few times. This chain uses TRBV27 with TRBJ2-7; maybe TRBD2 (7 bases). The CDR3 loop spans 16 amino acids. Trimming stripped 3 bases from V and 3 bases from J, with 18 bases between. CDR1 MNHEY and CDR2 SMNVEV come from the germline V gene (reference sequence). CDR3 sequence: CASSFDFGGGLYEQYF. The CDR3 DNA reads as TGTGCCAGCAGTTTTGATTTTGGCGGGGGCCTCTACGAGCAGTACTTC.

V is TRBV10-2 and J is TRBJ1-3; 9 bases line up with TRBD1. The CDR3 loop spans 16 amino acids. Germline CDR1 WSHSY, CDR2 SAAADI. V was clipped by 6 bases and J by 0 bases; unmatched bases: 6. The CDR3 sequence: CASSRTGDLSGNTIYF. As DNA, the CDR3 is TGCGCCAGCAGCCGGACAGGGGACCTCTCTGGAAACACCATATATTTT.

V gene TRBV7-3 combines with J gene TRBJ1-2; tentatively, D is TRBD1 (6 bases). The length of the CDR3 is 15 residues. Germline V gene data show CDR1 as SGHTA and CDR2 as FQGTGA. V was trimmed by 5 bases and J by 0 bases, leaving 13 bases between them. The chain's CDR3 is CASSPGQSPNYGYTF. CDR3 sequence (DNA): TGTGCCAGCAGCCCCGGACAGAGCCCTAACTATGGCTACACCTTC.

J is TRBJ2-3 and V is TRBV10-1; D gene ambiguous. This CDR3 comprises 13 residues. Germline-derived CDR1 and CDR2 are WNHNN and SYGVQD (reference sequence). With 3 bases removed from V and 10 bases from J, the gap between germline ends came to 14 bases. The CDR3 DNA reads TGCGCCAGCAGTGATTCCCTTCCGGACCCGCAGTATTTT. This encodes CASSDSLPDPQYF.

The V call is TRBV6-1, the J call TRBJ2-7; D unresolved. The germline V and J ends were trimmed by 0 bases and 9 bases, with 9 bases remaining between them. Looked up from germline, CDR1 is MNHNS and CDR2 is SASEGT. The CDR3 loop spans 12 amino acids. CDR3 protein: CASSEAATSQYF. DNA of the CDR3: TGTGCCAGCAGTGAAGCGGCGACTTCGCAGTACTTC.

V gene TRBV7-3 combines with J gene TRBJ1-6, with D perhaps TRBD1 (6 bases). From germline, CDR1 is SGHTA and CDR2 FQGTGA. V was trimmed by 5 bases and J by 9 bases, leaving 17 bases between them. The CDR3 length is 15 residues. CDR3 amino acids: CASSRGGRRGSPLHF. In DNA form, the CDR3 reads TGTGCCAGCAGCCGCGGGGGGCGGAGGGGTTCACCCCTCCACTTT.

The V and J genes are TRBV6-1 and TRBJ1-2; D is unresolved. V was cut by 3 bases and J by 8 bases, with 13 bases left in between. CDR3 length: 13 residues. Germline-derived CDR1 and CDR2 are MNHNS and SASEGT. CDR3 bases: TGTGCCAGCAGTGAGGACGGACTGGGCGGCTACACCTTC. As protein: CASSEDGLGGYTF.

In its sample, this clone was seen a few times. V gene TRBV14 combines with J gene TRBJ2-3; 9 bases are shared with TRBD2. This CDR3 comprises 15 residues. The trim removed 6 bases at V and 0 bases at J, leaving 4 bases unmatched. Germline V gives CDR1 SGHDN, CDR2 FVKESK. CDR3 residues: CASRSAGGSTDTQYF. Written as DNA, the CDR3 is TGTGCCAGCAGATCAGCGGGGGGAAGCACAGATACGCAGTATTTT.

This clone was observed a few times. The CDR3 DNA follows: TGTGCCGGCCAGGACAGGGAGGTTTCACCCCTCCACTTT. It is translated as CAGQDREVSPLHF. This rearrangement joins TRBV5-4 to TRBJ1-6, with 8 bases that match TRBD1. CDR3 length equals 13 residues. Trimming cost V 10 bases and J 9 bases; bases outside gene matches: 9. From germline, CDR1 is SGHNT and CDR2 YYREEE (reference sequence).

The rearrangement uses TRBV6-5 and TRBJ2-1; 10 bases match TRBD1. CDR1 is MNHEY and CDR2 is SVGAGI in the germline V gene. Trimming took 5 bases from V and 9 from J; bases not matched to a gene: 10. The CDR3 spans 15 residues. The CDR3 reads CASSLRDRGLFEQFF. CDR3 in DNA: TGTGCCAGCAGTCTCCGGGACAGGGGTCTTTTTGAGCAGTTCTTC.

V gene TRBV7-2 combines with J gene TRBJ2-3, with TRBD2 identical over 8 bases. Germline V gives CDR1 SGHTA, CDR2 FQGNSA. With 5 bases clipped from V and 2 bases from J, the junction kept 9 bases outside the gene matches. The CDR3 covers 16 residues. The CDR3 spells CASSVLPGGVTDTQYF. CDR3 nucleotide sequence: TGTGCCAGCAGCGTTCTTCCGGGGGGGGTCACAGATACGCAGTATTTT. Full variable domain (missing parts from reference TRBV7-2 and TRBJ2-3): GAGVSQSPSNKVTEKGKDVELRCDPISGHTALYWYRQSLGQGLEFLIYFQGNSAPDKSGLPSDRFSAERTGGSVSTLTIQRTQQEDSAVYLCASSVLPGGVTDTQYFGPGTRLTVL.

This chain connects TRBV5-6 to TRBJ2-5; 10 positions match TRBD1. Germline-derived CDR1 and CDR2 are SGHDT and YYEEEE. The CDR3 length is 16 residues. The trim removed 5 bases at V and 2 bases at J, leaving 9 bases unmatched. Written as DNA, the CDR3 is TGTGCCAGCAGTCTGACCGGGACAGGGGTACAAGAGACCCAGTACTTC. Translating gives CASSLTGTGVQETQYF.

J is TRBJ2-3 and V is TRBV9, with D tentatively TRBD1 or TRBD2 (5 bases each). Trimming cost V 4 bases and J 6 bases, with 15 bases left between them. In germline, CDR1 is SGDLS, CDR2 YYNGEE. This CDR3 contains 14 residues. The CDR3 reads CASSPGTEGDTQYF. For the CDR3, the DNA is TGTGCCAGCAGCCCAGGGACCGAGGGCGATACGCAGTATTTT.

The rearrangement uses TRBV6-1 and TRBJ1-5; 7 bases are a match to TRBD1. The CDR3 runs 15 residues. The V gene end was trimmed by 4 bases and the J gene end by 4 bases; junction bases not matched to a gene: 7. CDR1 is MNHNS and CDR2 is SASEGT in the germline V gene. For the CDR3, the DNA is TGTGCCAGCAGTGTCGACAGGGCCTCAAATCAGCCCCAGCATTTT. Translating it yields CASSVDRASNQPQHF.

This chain joins TRBV7-6 and TRBJ1-4; D call uncertain. The CDR3 spans 13 residues. Germline CDR1 SGHVS, CDR2 FNYEAQ. V lost 2 bases and J 6 bases, leaving 7 bases between the germline ends. CDR3 DNA: TGTGCCAGCAGCTTATTGGGCGATGAAAAACTGTTTTTT. This sequence encodes CASSLLGDEKLFF.